Presented here are 30 T cell receptor beta chains from one specimen sequenced in a study of identical twins (dated by TCRdb to about 2016). Library creation used 5' RACE. Reads for this sample came from an Illumina HiSeq 2000. The public sequencing data were trimmed at Q25 with fastp and processed into clonotypes with MiXCR by TCRdb, which kept only in-frame beta chains. Every entry covers one CDR3 protein and lists the most common genes and DNA from its rows. Here the sample has approximately 230,000 distinct CDR3 sequences; 6% to 7% occur a single time. The top ten hold roughly 14% of the sample. The same specimen was also included in a second study, on T cells expressing NK-cell markers.

Sequencing input: CD8+ T cells sorted from blood. Receptors were obtained from a woman under 30 in good health.

This clonotype was seen only a few times. V and J are TRBV5-1 and TRBJ2-7; D is possibly TRBD1 (6 bases). Germline V gene sequence: CDR1 SGHRS, CDR2 YFSETQ. The CDR3 runs to 14 residues. V lost 0 bases and J lost 6, with 13 bases in between. CDR3 sequence: CASSLVGTISEQYF. CDR3 in DNA: TGCGCCAGCAGCTTGGTTGGGACAATTTCCGAGCAGTACTTC.

This clonotype appeared many times. The V gene is TRBV6-2 or TRBV6-3, the J gene TRBJ2-5; tentative D call: TRBD1 (6 bases). This CDR3 region has 15 residues. The germline gives CDR1 MNHEY, CDR2 SVGEGT. Deletions cut 5 bases from V and 0 bases from J, with 13 bases between. CDR3 loop: CASSLPGHHQETQYF. DNA for the CDR3: TGTGCCAGCAGTCTACCGGGACACCACCAAGAGACCCAGTACTTC.

This clonotype has a count of ten or more. The chain is built from TRBV12-3 or TRBV12-4 and TRBJ2-1; 7 bases line up with TRBD1. The CDR3 runs 15 residues. V lost 3 bases and J lost 1; bases outside the gene matches: 3. The CDR3 loop reads CASSFSGGSYNEQFF. The CDR3 bases are TGTGCCAGCAGTTTCTCAGGGGGTTCCTACAATGAGCAGTTCTTC.

This clonotype was seen repeatedly, ten times or more. J is TRBJ2-3 and V is TRBV29-1; D may be TRBD1 or TRBD2 (5 bases each). CDR3 length equals 15 residues. With 4 bases removed from V and 4 bases from J, the gap between germline ends came to 18 bases. The germline V gene encodes CDR1 SQVTM and CDR2 ANQGSEA. This chain's CDR3 is CSVGGSGRSSDTQYF. Written as DNA, the CDR3 is TGCAGCGTTGGGGGGTCTGGACGGTCCTCAGATACGCAGTATTTT.

In its sample, this clonotype was seen many times. The J gene is TRBJ2-7, the V gene TRBV12-3 or TRBV12-4, with D perhaps matching TRBD1 (5 bases). The CDR3 contains 14 residues. V lost 0 bases and J lost 5, with 11 bases in between. CDR3 bases: TGTGCCAGCAGTTTAGCGCTTGGACACAACGAGCAGTACTTC. Amino acids: CASSLALGHNEQYF.

The V gene is TRBV15, the J gene TRBJ1-5; D is possibly TRBD1 (5 bases). The CDR3 has 14 residues. Deletions cut 0 bases from V and 6 bases from J, with 9 bases between. Germline V lookup: CDR1 LNHNV, CDR2 YYDKDF (reference sequence). The CDR3 is CATSRDRVSQPQHF. The CDR3 coding sequence is TGTGCCACCAGCAGAGACAGGGTCAGTCAGCCCCAGCATTTT.

This clonotype was detected many times. This chain connects TRBV10-3 to TRBJ1-6; tentatively, D is TRBD1 (6 bases). Looked up from germline, CDR1 is ENHRY and CDR2 is SYGVKD. Deletions cut 3 bases from V and 6 bases from J, with 9 bases between. The CDR3 is 14 amino acids. The CDR3 sequence: CAISEAGANSPLHF. Here the CDR3 DNA reads TGTGCCATCAGTGAAGCAGGGGCTAATTCACCCCTCCACTTT.

The V gene is TRBV30, the J gene TRBJ2-5; no clear D gene. V lost 0 bases, J lost 5 bases, and 10 bases lay in between. In germline, CDR1 is GTSNPN, CDR2 SVGIG (reference sequence). The CDR3 is 13 amino acids. CDR3 sequence (DNA): TGTGCCTGGAGTGTAAAAGGGTTGGAGACCCAGTACTTC. Encoded protein: CAWSVKGLETQYF.

The chain carries TRBV7-8 and TRBJ2-6; tentatively, D is TRBD1 (6 bases). V was shortened by 8 bases and J by 0 bases, with 11 bases between the two germline ends. The germline CDR1 and CDR2 sequences are SGHVS and FQNEAQ. This CDR3 has 15 amino acids. The CDR3 loop is CASGGRFSGANVLTF. The CDR3 DNA reads as TGTGCCAGCGGGGGCAGGTTCTCTGGGGCCAACGTCCTGACTTTC.

V gene TRBV6-2 or TRBV6-3 combines with J gene TRBJ1-5; D is uncertain. The CDR3 has 18 residues. The V gene lost 2 bases and the J gene lost 2 bases, with 19 bases spanning the gap. Germline CDR1 is MNHEY and CDR2 is SVGEGT. CDR3: CASSYRQVRGYGNQPQHF. The CDR3 nucleotides read TGTGCCAGCAGTTACAGGCAGGTCCGGGGTTATGGCAATCAGCCCCAGCATTTT.

The chain uses TRBV6-2 or TRBV6-3 and TRBJ2-1; D is uncertain. The CDR3 is 12 residues long. Trimming cost V 2 bases and J 7 bases, with 6 bases left between them. Per germline, CDR1 MNHEY and CDR2 SVGEGT. The CDR3, as DNA: TGTGCCAGCAGTTACGTAAGTAATGAGCAGTTCTTC. Its translation: CASSYVSNEQFF.

Only a few counts were recorded for this clonotype. The gene calls are TRBV7-9 and TRBJ2-3, with TRBD2 as a possible D gene (6 bases). Trimming pared 1 base from V and 0 bases from J, leaving 11 bases between. The germline V gene has CDR1 SEHNR and CDR2 FQNEAQ (reference sequence). The CDR3 consists of 16 residues. In nucleotides, the CDR3 is TGTGCCAGCAGCTTAGGGGCGGCGGGAAGCACAGATACGCAGTATTTT. Translation gives CASSLGAAGSTDTQYF.

This rearrangement joins TRBV20-1 to TRBJ2-1; the D is unclear. This CDR3 region has 10 residues. V lost 3 bases and J lost 13, with 10 bases in between. Germline values: CDR1 DFQATT, CDR2 SNEGSKA (reference sequence). CDR3 residues: CSASYGNQFF. CDR3 bases: TGCAGTGCTAGTTATGGCAATCAGTTCTTC.

This clonotype has ten or more counts. The rearrangement links TRBV2 to TRBJ2-7, with a tentative D call TRBD2 (6 bases). The V gene's germline CDR1 is SNHLY and CDR2 FYNNEI. The CDR3 length is 13 residues. With 8 bases removed from V and 2 bases from J, the gap between germline ends came to 13 bases. The CDR3 sequence is CASGGTETYEQYF. CDR3 nucleotides: TGTGCCAGCGGGGGGACGGAGACCTACGAGCAGTACTTC.

This clonotype was counted a few times. The J gene is TRBJ1-1, the V gene TRBV5-6, with 8 nucleotides matching TRBD1. Trimming removed 3 bases from V and 7 bases from J; junction bases left unmatched: 5. Germline V gives CDR1 SGHDT, CDR2 YYEEEE. The CDR3 runs to 13 residues. CDR3 nucleotides: TGTGCCAGCAGCTGGGGGACAGGCCTTGAAGCTTTCTTT. Translating gives CASSWGTGLEAFF. Full variable domain (rest looked up from reference TRBV5-6 and TRBJ1-1): DAGVTQSPTHLIKTRGQQVTLRCSPKSGHDTVSWYQQALGQGPQFIFQYYEEEERQRGNFPDRFSGHQFPNYSSELNVNALLLGDSALYLCASSWGTGLEAFFGQGTRLTVV.

This clonotype appeared a few times. The rearrangement uses TRBV5-1 and TRBJ2-2, with 7 bases aligning to TRBD1. Germline lookup yields CDR1 SGHRS and CDR2 YFSETQ. This CDR3 is built from 16 residues. Germline trimming cut 2 bases from V and 0 bases from J; bases unmatched to any gene: 4. The CDR3 region is CASSFGTVANTGELFF. CDR3 coding DNA: TGCGCCAGCAGCTTTGGGACAGTCGCGAACACCGGGGAGCTGTTTTTT.

This clonotype came up a few times. The chain links TRBV27 to TRBJ2-5, with D tentatively TRBD2 (6 bases). The germline V gene encodes CDR1 MNHEY and CDR2 SMNVEV (reference sequence). The CDR3 contains 14 residues. Trimming took 5 bases from V and 2 from J, leaving 12 bases between them. This CDR3 reads CASSPLDYQETQYF. The CDR3 DNA follows: TGTGCCAGCAGTCCCCTGGACTATCAAGAGACCCAGTACTTC.

This clonotype has a handful of counts. V gene TRBV19 combines with J gene TRBJ2-7, with 7 bases aligning to TRBD1. The trim removed 6 bases at V and 5 bases at J, leaving 7 bases unmatched. The germline V gene encodes CDR1 LNHDA and CDR2 SQIVND (reference sequence). This CDR3 contains 13 residues. CDR3 sequence: CASSLTGYNEQYF. The CDR3 DNA is TGTGCCAGTAGCCTGACAGGGTACAACGAGCAGTACTTC. Supplemented by reference TRBV19 and TRBJ2-7, the full variable domain reads DGGITQSPKYLFRKEGQNVTLSCEQNLNHDAMYWYRQDPGQGLRLIYYSQIVNDFQKGDIAEGYSVSREKKESFPLTVTSAQKNPTAFYLCASSLTGYNEQYFGPGTRLTVT.

This clonotype was counted only a few times. V and J are TRBV5-5 and TRBJ1-1; D is unclear. CDR1 SGHKS and CDR2 YYEKEE come from the germline V gene (reference sequence). This CDR3 is 13 amino acids long. Trimming cost V 4 bases and J 1 base, with 8 bases left between them. The CDR3 loop is CASSPFRNTEAFF. The DNA of the CDR3 is TGTGCCAGCAGCCCCTTTAGGAACACTGAAGCTTTCTTT.

This clonotype came up many times. CDR3 nucleotides: TGCGCCAGCAGCCCCGGACAGGGGATGAATGAGCAGTTCTTC. This translates into CASSPGQGMNEQFF. The J gene is TRBJ2-1, the V gene TRBV5-1; 9 nucleotides agree with TRBD1. The J segment lost 7 bases and the V segment lost 4 bases, leaving 6 bases of the junction unmatched. CDR1 and CDR2 (germline): SGHRS, YFSETQ. The CDR3 totals 14 residues.

This clonotype was recorded at least ten times. The V gene is TRBV3-1, the J gene TRBJ2-1; no clear D. Deletions cut 6 bases from V and 9 bases from J, with 12 bases between. The CDR3 is 12 residues long. Germline V lookup: CDR1 LGHDT, CDR2 YNNKEL (reference sequence). The CDR3: CASSVTSVEQFF. DNA of the CDR3: TGTGCCAGCAGTGTCACTTCGGTTGAGCAGTTCTTC.

This clonotype has more than one count but fewer than ten. The chain combines TRBV20-1 with TRBJ2-7, with unresolved D. The CDR3 is 12 residues long. Germline V lookup: CDR1 DFQATT, CDR2 SNEGSKA (reference sequence). Trimming left V 3 bases short and J 3 bases short, with 9 bases between. As DNA, the CDR3 is TGCAGTGCTAGGACTGCGGACTACGAGCAGTACTTC. Its translation is CSARTADYEQYF.

CDR3 DNA sequence: TGCGCCAGCAGCCGGAATCCCGGGACACCCTACAATGAGCAGTTCTTC. It yields the protein CASSRNPGTPYNEQFF. The chain combines TRBV5-1 with TRBJ2-1; perhaps TRBD1 as D (6 bases). CDR1 and CDR2 from the germline V gene are SGHRS and YFSETQ. The CDR3 loop spans 16 amino acids. V was trimmed by 4 bases and J by 2 bases, leaving 16 bases between them.

V usage is TRBV7-9 and J usage is TRBJ2-3; D unresolved. The CDR3 covers 13 residues. V was clipped by 5 bases and J by 0 bases, with 6 bases between them. Germline lookup yields CDR1 SEHNR and CDR2 FQNEAQ (reference sequence). The CDR3 DNA follows: TGTGCCAGCAGCCAGTCGAGCACAGATACGCAGTATTTT. Residues: CASSQSSTDTQYF.

This clonotype was counted many times. The chain couples TRBV19 to TRBJ2-7, with 8 nucleotides matching TRBD2. Germline-derived CDR1 and CDR2 are LNHDA and SQIVND (reference sequence). J lost 1 base, V lost 5 bases, and 4 bases had no gene match. The CDR3 runs 14 residues. CDR3 sequence: CASSLSGISYEQYF. In DNA, the CDR3 is TGTGCCAGTAGTCTTAGCGGGATTTCCTACGAGCAGTACTTC.

This clonotype was detected many times. The chain links TRBV27 to TRBJ1-5; no clear D gene. Trimming took 8 bases from V and 0 from J, leaving 8 bases between them. Per germline, CDR1 MNHEY and CDR2 SMNVEV (reference sequence). The CDR3 is 13 residues long. Here the CDR3 DNA reads TGTGCCAGCGGTCAGCTTAGCAATCAGCCCCAGCATTTT. Its translation is CASGQLSNQPQHF.

At least ten counts were recorded for this clonotype. The CDR3: CASSFPGPLHF. The CDR3 DNA follows: TGTGCCAGCAGTTTTCCCGGGCCCCTCCACTTT. The gene calls are TRBV12-3 or TRBV12-4 and TRBJ1-6; D gene unclear. The CDR3 length is 11 residues. V lost 3 bases, J lost 13 bases, and 7 bases lay in between.

This clonotype has only a few counts. V usage is TRBV27 and J usage is TRBJ2-7; tentatively, D is TRBD1 or TRBD2 (5 bases each). Germline loops: CDR1 MNHEY, CDR2 SMNVEV (reference sequence). CDR3 length equals 14 residues. V was pared by 2 bases and J by 3 bases, with 11 bases between. CDR3 sequence reads: CASSLGTALYEQYF. In DNA form, the CDR3 reads TGTGCCAGCAGTTTAGGGACCGCACTCTACGAGCAGTACTTC.

The table lists this clonotype with a few counts. The CDR3 sequence: CASSPTGLGAYEQYF. CDR3 bases: TGCGCCAGCAGCCCGACCGGGCTAGGGGCCTACGAGCAGTACTTC. This chain uses TRBV4-1 with TRBJ2-7; TRBD1 is a possible D gene (5 bases). Looked up from germline, CDR1 is MGHRA and CDR2 is YSYEKL. V was shortened by 4 bases and J by 2 bases, with 15 bases between the two germline ends. This CDR3 region has 15 residues.

This clonotype was detected ten times or more. The chain joins TRBV6-1 to TRBJ1-5; D is unclear. The CDR3 consists of 14 residues. The V and J ends lost 10 bases and 0 bases respectively, with 13 bases between them. CDR1 is MNHNS and CDR2 is SASEGT in the germline V gene. The CDR3 loop is CATSARYSNQPQHF. The CDR3 DNA reads TGTGCCACCTCGGCGAGGTATAGCAATCAGCCCCAGCATTTT.